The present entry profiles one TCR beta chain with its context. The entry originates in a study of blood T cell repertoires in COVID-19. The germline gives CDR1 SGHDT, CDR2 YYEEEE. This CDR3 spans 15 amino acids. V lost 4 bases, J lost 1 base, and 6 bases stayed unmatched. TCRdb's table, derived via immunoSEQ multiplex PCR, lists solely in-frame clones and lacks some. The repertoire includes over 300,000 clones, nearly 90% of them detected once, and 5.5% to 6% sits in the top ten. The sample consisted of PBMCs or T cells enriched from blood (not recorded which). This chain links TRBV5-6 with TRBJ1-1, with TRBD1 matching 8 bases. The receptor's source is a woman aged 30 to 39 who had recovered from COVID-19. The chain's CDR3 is CASSHLDRANTEAFF. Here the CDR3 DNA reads TGTGCCAGCAGCCATCTGGACAGGGCGAACACTGAAGCTTTCTTT.